These T cell receptor beta chains were read from a single sample in a study of response to subunit inactivated influenza vaccine. MiXCR, applied by TCRdb to the RT-PCR reads, yields one record per CDR3 protein. The sample lists a few hundred thousand distinct CDR3 sequences, 9.5% to 12% occurring once. This material consisted of PBMCs from blood, taken 40 to 50 days after vaccination. The receptors shown here come from a man aged 50 or older who received an inactivated influenza vaccine. The CDR3 runs from the conserved cysteine through the conserved F or W. The order of the fields is V gene, D gene, clone size, J gene, CDR3 protein, CDR3 DNA. The D gene is left open where the match is weak. Rows may omit the clone size; those that give it use once, few, many or a size class.

v_call: TRBV7-2; d_call: TRBD2; clone_size: few; j_call: TRBJ2-5; cdr3_aa: CASREPGLAVSTQYF; cdr3_nt: TGTGCCAGCAGGGAACCGGGACTAGCGGTTTCCACCCAGTACTTC
v_call: TRBV6-2/TRBV6-3; d_call: -; clone_size: few; j_call: TRBJ2-7; cdr3_aa: CASIQAVGSYEQYF; cdr3_nt: TGTGCCAGCATCCAGGCGGTGGGCTCCTACGAGCAGTACTTC
v_call: TRBV12-3/TRBV12-4; d_call: -; clone_size: -; j_call: TRBJ2-7; cdr3_aa: CASSLVTGIAEQYF; cdr3_nt: TGTGCCAGCAGTTTAGTTACAGGTATCGCCGAGCAGTACTTC
v_call: TRBV7-2; d_call: -; clone_size: many; j_call: TRBJ2-3; cdr3_aa: CASSLDSARVDTQYF; cdr3_nt: TGTGCCAGCAGCCTGGACAGCGCCCGCGTAGATACGCAGTATTTT
v_call: TRBV7-2; d_call: -; clone_size: few; j_call: TRBJ2-4; cdr3_aa: CASSLSSSGVGKNIQYF; cdr3_nt: TGTGCCAGCAGCCTCTCGAGTAGCGGCGTTGGCAAAAACATTCAGTACTTC
v_call: TRBV6-5; d_call: -; clone_size: -; j_call: TRBJ2-7; cdr3_aa: CASSYGPEQYF; cdr3_nt: TGTGCCAGCAGTTACGGGCCCGAGCAGTACTTC
v_call: TRBV5-1; d_call: -; clone_size: many; j_call: TRBJ1-4; cdr3_aa: CASSLVSNGEKLFF; cdr3_nt: TGCGCCAGCAGCTTGGTTAGTAATGGTGAAAAACTGTTTTTT
v_call: TRBV10-2; d_call: TRBD2; clone_size: few; j_call: TRBJ2-7; cdr3_aa: CASGLAERYEQYF; cdr3_nt: TGCGCCAGCGGGCTAGCGGAAAGGTACGAGCAGTACTTC
v_call: TRBV12-3/TRBV12-4; d_call: -; clone_size: -; j_call: TRBJ1-6; cdr3_aa: CASSLRAGAFNSPLHF; cdr3_nt: TGTGCCAGCAGTTTAAGGGCAGGCGCTTTTAATTCACCCCTCCACTTT
v_call: TRBV4-1; d_call: -; clone_size: -; j_call: TRBJ2-1; cdr3_aa: CASSPGAASSYNEQFF; cdr3_nt: TGCGCCAGCAGCCCGGGAGCAGCTAGCTCCTACAATGAGCAGTTCTTC
v_call: TRBV7-2; d_call: TRBD2; clone_size: many; j_call: TRBJ2-7; cdr3_aa: CASSPSTSGMGYF; cdr3_nt: TGTGCCAGCAGCCCCTCGACTAGCGGGATGGGGTACTTC
v_call: TRBV7-2; d_call: TRBD2; clone_size: -; j_call: TRBJ2-1; cdr3_aa: CASSASGGRVYNEQFF; cdr3_nt: TGTGCCAGCAGCGCAAGCGGGGGGCGGGTCTACAATGAGCAGTTCTTC
v_call: TRBV5-1; d_call: TRBD2; clone_size: many; j_call: TRBJ2-3; cdr3_aa: CASSPPAGGPDTQYF; cdr3_nt: TGCGCCAGCAGCCCTCCTGCGGGAGGGCCGGATACGCAGTATTTT
v_call: TRBV7-2; d_call: TRBD1; clone_size: many; j_call: TRBJ2-7; cdr3_aa: CASSSVGQYYEQYF; cdr3_nt: TGTGCCAGCAGCTCTGTGGGACAGTACTACGAGCAGTACTTC
v_call: TRBV20-1; d_call: TRBD2; clone_size: -; j_call: TRBJ2-1; cdr3_aa: CSAAILASFSYNEQFF; cdr3_nt: TGCAGTGCCGCCATACTAGCGTCCTTTTCCTACAATGAGCAGTTCTTC
v_call: TRBV20-1; d_call: -; clone_size: many; j_call: TRBJ2-1; cdr3_aa: CSARNSRVHSYNEQFF; cdr3_nt: TGCAGTGCAAGAAACTCGCGGGTCCACTCCTACAATGAGCAGTTCTTC
v_call: TRBV20-1; d_call: -; clone_size: many; j_call: TRBJ1-5; cdr3_aa: CSALVGGANQPQHF; cdr3_nt: TGCAGTGCTTTGGTCGGGGGGGCCAATCAGCCCCAGCATTTT
v_call: TRBV20-1; d_call: -; clone_size: few; j_call: TRBJ2-1; cdr3_aa: CSARNFRVEFF; cdr3_nt: TGCAGTGCTAGGAATTTCCGGGTGGAGTTCTTC
v_call: TRBV5-6; d_call: -; clone_size: -; j_call: TRBJ2-7; cdr3_aa: CASSLGAQVNYEQYF; cdr3_nt: TGTGCCAGCAGCTTGGGGGCACAGGTCAACTACGAGCAGTACTTC
v_call: TRBV20-1; d_call: TRBD1; clone_size: few; j_call: TRBJ1-6; cdr3_aa: CSARDGGTGTGSLHF; cdr3_nt: TGCAGTGCTAGAGATGGGGGGACAGGGACCGGATCCCTCCACTTT
v_call: TRBV12-3/TRBV12-4; d_call: -; clone_size: few; j_call: TRBJ1-1; cdr3_aa: CASSYSAGRLNTEAFF; cdr3_nt: TGTGCCAGCAGCTACTCGGCTGGACGGCTGAACACTGAAGCTTTCTTT
v_call: TRBV7-9; d_call: -; clone_size: few; j_call: TRBJ1-2; cdr3_aa: CASSLSDLYGYTF; cdr3_nt: TGTGCCAGCAGCTTATCGGATTTATATGGCTACACCTTC
v_call: TRBV6-1; d_call: TRBD2; clone_size: -; j_call: TRBJ2-3; cdr3_aa: CASRLAVSTDTQYF; cdr3_nt: TGTGCCAGCAGGCTAGCGGTTAGCACAGATACGCAGTATTTT
v_call: TRBV7-9; d_call: -; clone_size: few; j_call: TRBJ1-5; cdr3_aa: CASSLSTSNQPQHF; cdr3_nt: TGTGCCAGCAGCTTGTCAACTAGCAATCAGCCCCAGCATTTT
v_call: TRBV20-1; d_call: -; clone_size: many; j_call: TRBJ2-1; cdr3_aa: CSAQRSPGEQFF; cdr3_nt: TGCAGTGCCCAGCGGAGTCCCGGTGAGCAGTTCTTC
v_call: TRBV28; d_call: -; clone_size: few; j_call: TRBJ2-3; cdr3_aa: CASSSPLGTQYF; cdr3_nt: TGTGCCAGCAGTTCCCCCTTGGGGACGCAGTATTTT
v_call: TRBV20-1; d_call: -; clone_size: many; j_call: TRBJ2-6; cdr3_aa: CSARGGSGANVLTF; cdr3_nt: TGCAGTGCTAGAGGGGGCTCTGGGGCCAACGTCCTGACTTTC
v_call: TRBV7-9; d_call: -; clone_size: few; j_call: TRBJ2-7; cdr3_aa: CASSSGNPYEQYF; cdr3_nt: TGTGCCAGCAGCTCCGGGAATCCCTACGAGCAGTACTTC
v_call: TRBV5-1; d_call: TRBD2; clone_size: many; j_call: TRBJ2-7; cdr3_aa: CASSLETSGGMEQYF; cdr3_nt: TGCGCCAGCAGCTTGGAGACTAGCGGGGGAATGGAGCAGTACTTC
v_call: TRBV11-1; d_call: TRBD2; clone_size: -; j_call: TRBJ2-5; cdr3_aa: CASTPIAFGRMGEETQYF; cdr3_nt: TGTGCCAGCACCCCCATCGCGTTCGGGAGGATGGGGGAGGAGACCCAGTACTTC
v_call: TRBV5-1; d_call: TRBD1; clone_size: -; j_call: TRBJ1-5; cdr3_aa: CASSLGHRGDGQPQHF; cdr3_nt: TGCGCCAGCAGCTTGGGCCACAGGGGAGATGGTCAGCCCCAGCATTTT
v_call: TRBV5-5; d_call: -; clone_size: -; j_call: TRBJ2-5; cdr3_aa: CASNFRTTQETQYF; cdr3_nt: TGTGCCAGCAACTTTCGGACCACCCAAGAGACCCAGTACTTC
v_call: TRBV12-3/TRBV12-4; d_call: -; clone_size: few; j_call: TRBJ2-3; cdr3_aa: CASSSFGGGTDTQYF; cdr3_nt: TGTGCCAGCAGTTCCTTTGGCGGGGGCACAGATACGCAGTATTTT
v_call: TRBV9; d_call: -; clone_size: few; j_call: TRBJ2-1; cdr3_aa: CASSARGGADRNEQFF; cdr3_nt: TGTGCCAGCAGCGCCCGTGGGGGCGCCGATAGGAATGAGCAGTTCTTC
v_call: TRBV27; d_call: -; clone_size: -; j_call: TRBJ2-3; cdr3_aa: CASSLSLVDTQYF; cdr3_nt: TGTGCCAGCAGTTTATCGCTGGTAGATACGCAGTATTTT
v_call: TRBV10-2; d_call: -; clone_size: many; j_call: TRBJ2-7; cdr3_aa: CASRDIAGRNEQYF; cdr3_nt: TGCGCCAGCAGGGATATCGCCGGACGCAACGAGCAGTACTTC
v_call: TRBV15; d_call: -; clone_size: medium-sized; j_call: TRBJ2-4; cdr3_aa: CATSRDPNRKLAKNIQYF; cdr3_nt: TGTGCCACCAGCAGAGACCCCAACAGGAAGCTAGCCAAAAACATTCAGTACTTC
v_call: TRBV27; d_call: -; clone_size: many; j_call: TRBJ2-6; cdr3_aa: CASSQGIGGANVLTF; cdr3_nt: TGTGCCAGCAGCCAGGGGATAGGTGGGGCCAACGTCCTGACTTTC
v_call: TRBV2; d_call: TRBD2; clone_size: few; j_call: TRBJ2-3; cdr3_aa: CASSQRTSGGTDTQYF; cdr3_nt: TGTGCCAGCAGTCAGCGGACTAGCGGGGGCACAGATACGCAGTATTTT
v_call: TRBV12-5; d_call: TRBD2; clone_size: -; j_call: TRBJ2-3; cdr3_aa: CASGLSMGTSATVTDTQYF; cdr3_nt: TGTGCTAGTGGTTTGTCAATGGGGACTAGCGCCACAGTGACAGATACGCAGTATTTT
v_call: TRBV7-9; d_call: TRBD1; clone_size: few; j_call: TRBJ1-2; cdr3_aa: CASSLETGVYGYTF; cdr3_nt: TGTGCCAGCAGCTTAGAGACAGGGGTGTATGGCTACACCTTC
v_call: TRBV5-5; d_call: -; clone_size: -; j_call: TRBJ2-1; cdr3_aa: CASSLATASSYNEQFF; cdr3_nt: TGTGCCAGCAGCTTGGCCACAGCATCCTCCTACAATGAGCAGTTCTTC
v_call: TRBV4-3; d_call: -; clone_size: -; j_call: TRBJ2-6; cdr3_aa: CASSQGERSGANVLTF; cdr3_nt: TGCGCCAGCAGCCAAGGAGAAAGATCTGGGGCCAACGTCCTGACTTTC
v_call: TRBV7-2; d_call: -; clone_size: -; j_call: TRBJ2-7; cdr3_aa: CASSRDGTADYEQYF; cdr3_nt: TGTGCCAGCAGTCGAGACGGGACGGCAGACTACGAGCAGTACTTC
v_call: TRBV20-1; d_call: -; clone_size: -; j_call: TRBJ2-1; cdr3_aa: CSVKGPQGNEQFF; cdr3_nt: TGCAGTGTAAAGGGACCCCAAGGCAATGAGCAGTTCTTC
v_call: TRBV20-1; d_call: TRBD1; clone_size: -; j_call: TRBJ1-5; cdr3_aa: CSAGGQGGQPQHF; cdr3_nt: TGCAGTGCTGGTGGACAGGGCGGGCAGCCCCAGCATTTT
v_call: TRBV20-1; d_call: TRBD2; clone_size: -; j_call: TRBJ2-7; cdr3_aa: CSARDWLAGSYEQYF; cdr3_nt: TGCAGTGCTAGAGATTGGCTAGCGGGGTCCTACGAGCAGTACTTC
v_call: TRBV7-6; d_call: TRBD1; clone_size: few; j_call: TRBJ1-2; cdr3_aa: CASSLTATGNYGYTF; cdr3_nt: TGTGCCAGCAGCTTAACCGCGACAGGGAACTATGGCTACACCTTC
v_call: TRBV2; d_call: -; clone_size: -; j_call: TRBJ2-1; cdr3_aa: CASSESGIHPYNEQFF; cdr3_nt: TGTGCCAGCAGTGAAAGCGGTATACACCCCTACAATGAGCAGTTCTTC
v_call: TRBV9; d_call: -; clone_size: few; j_call: TRBJ2-3; cdr3_aa: CASSFSTGPTDTQYF; cdr3_nt: TGTGCCAGCAGTTTTTCTACAGGGCCCACAGATACGCAGTATTTT
v_call: TRBV20-1; d_call: -; clone_size: many; j_call: TRBJ2-1; cdr3_aa: CSARSSPSNEQFF; cdr3_nt: TGCAGTGCTAGATCCTCCCCGTCTAATGAGCAGTTCTTC